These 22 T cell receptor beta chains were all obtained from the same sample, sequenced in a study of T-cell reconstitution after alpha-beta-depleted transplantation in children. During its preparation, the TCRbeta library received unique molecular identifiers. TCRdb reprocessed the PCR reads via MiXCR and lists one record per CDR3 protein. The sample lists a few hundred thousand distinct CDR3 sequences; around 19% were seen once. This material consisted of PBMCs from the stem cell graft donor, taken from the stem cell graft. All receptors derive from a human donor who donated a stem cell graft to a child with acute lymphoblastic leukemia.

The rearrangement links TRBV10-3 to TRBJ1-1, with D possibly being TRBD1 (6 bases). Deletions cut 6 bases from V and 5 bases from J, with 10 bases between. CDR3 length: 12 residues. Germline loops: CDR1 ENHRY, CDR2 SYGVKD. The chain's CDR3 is CAIRQGGTEAFF. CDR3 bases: TGTGCCATCAGACAAGGGGGGACTGAAGCTTTCTTT.

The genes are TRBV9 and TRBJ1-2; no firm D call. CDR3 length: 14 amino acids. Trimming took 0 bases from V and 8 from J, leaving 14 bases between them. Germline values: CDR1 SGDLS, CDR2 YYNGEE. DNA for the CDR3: TGTGCCAGCAGCGTAGGAGCAGCCTTGGGAGGCTACACCTTC. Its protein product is CASSVGAALGGYTF.

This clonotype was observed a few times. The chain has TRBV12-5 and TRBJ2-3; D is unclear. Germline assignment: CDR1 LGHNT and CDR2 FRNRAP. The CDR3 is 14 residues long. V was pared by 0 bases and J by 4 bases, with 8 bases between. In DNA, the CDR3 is TGTGCTAGTGGTTTGGTTTGGGGTCCAGATACGCAGTATTTT. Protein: CASGLVWGPDTQYF.

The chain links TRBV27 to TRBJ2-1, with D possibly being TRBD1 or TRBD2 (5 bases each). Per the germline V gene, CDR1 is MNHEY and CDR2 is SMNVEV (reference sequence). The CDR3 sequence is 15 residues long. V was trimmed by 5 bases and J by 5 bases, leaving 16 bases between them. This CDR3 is CASSPLVGGNNEQFF. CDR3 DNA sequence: TGTGCCAGCAGTCCCCTGGTTGGGGGAAACAATGAGCAGTTCTTC.

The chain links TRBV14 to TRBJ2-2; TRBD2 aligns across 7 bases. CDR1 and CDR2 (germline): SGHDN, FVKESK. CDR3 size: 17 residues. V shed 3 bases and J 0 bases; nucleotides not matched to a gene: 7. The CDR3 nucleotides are TGTGCCAGCAGCCATCCCTTGCGGGAGCCGAACACCGGGGAGCTGTTTTTT. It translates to CASSHPLREPNTGELFF.

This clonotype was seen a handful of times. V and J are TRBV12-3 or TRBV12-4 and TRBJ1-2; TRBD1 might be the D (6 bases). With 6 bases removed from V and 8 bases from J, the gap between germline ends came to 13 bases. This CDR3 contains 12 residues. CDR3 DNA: TGTGCCAGCAGCCTCACAGGGTTCGGCTACACCTTC. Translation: CASSLTGFGYTF.

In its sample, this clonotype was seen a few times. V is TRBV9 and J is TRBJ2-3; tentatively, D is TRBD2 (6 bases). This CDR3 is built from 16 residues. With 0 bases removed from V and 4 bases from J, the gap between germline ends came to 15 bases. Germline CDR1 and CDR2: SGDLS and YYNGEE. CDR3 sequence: CASSVEASGTADTQYF. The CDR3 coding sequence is TGTGCCAGCAGCGTAGAGGCCTCGGGGACTGCAGATACGCAGTATTTT.

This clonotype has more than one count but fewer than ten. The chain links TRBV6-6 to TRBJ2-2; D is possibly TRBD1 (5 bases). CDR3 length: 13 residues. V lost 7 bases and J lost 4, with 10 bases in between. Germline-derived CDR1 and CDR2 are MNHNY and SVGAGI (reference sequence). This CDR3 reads CASKEGATGELFF. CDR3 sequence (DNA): TGTGCCAGCAAGGAAGGGGCCACCGGGGAGCTGTTTTTT.

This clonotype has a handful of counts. The CDR3 loop is CASSPNTVRRGDTQYF. The CDR3 DNA is TGTGCCAGCAGCCCTAACACCGTCCGTCGGGGAGATACGCAGTATTTT. The chain carries TRBV7-8 and TRBJ2-3, with a possible D match to TRBD2 (5 bases). From germline, CDR1 is SGHVS and CDR2 FQNEAQ. The CDR3 is 16 residues long. The ends were cut back, 5 bases at V and 5 bases at J, with 20 bases in the middle.

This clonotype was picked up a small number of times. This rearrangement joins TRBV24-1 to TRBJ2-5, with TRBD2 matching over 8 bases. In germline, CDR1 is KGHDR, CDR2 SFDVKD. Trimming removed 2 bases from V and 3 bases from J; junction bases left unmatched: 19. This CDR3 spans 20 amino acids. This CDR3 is CATSDWTSGSPRAPKETQYF. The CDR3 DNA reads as TGTGCCACCAGTGATTGGACCAGCGGGAGTCCAAGAGCACCCAAAGAGACCCAGTACTTC.

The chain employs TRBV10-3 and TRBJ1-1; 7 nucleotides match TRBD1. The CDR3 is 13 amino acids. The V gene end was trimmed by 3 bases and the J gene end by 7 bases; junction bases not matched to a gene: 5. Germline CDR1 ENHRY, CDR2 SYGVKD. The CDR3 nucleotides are TGTGCCATCAGTGATAGAAGGGACAGTGAAGCTTTCTTT. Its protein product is CAISDRRDSEAFF.

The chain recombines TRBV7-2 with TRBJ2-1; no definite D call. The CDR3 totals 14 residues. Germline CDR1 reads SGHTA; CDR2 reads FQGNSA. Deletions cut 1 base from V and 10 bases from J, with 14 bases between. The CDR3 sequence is CASSLVRNIPEQFF. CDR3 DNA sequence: TGTGCCAGCAGCTTAGTGAGGAATATCCCCGAGCAGTTCTTC.

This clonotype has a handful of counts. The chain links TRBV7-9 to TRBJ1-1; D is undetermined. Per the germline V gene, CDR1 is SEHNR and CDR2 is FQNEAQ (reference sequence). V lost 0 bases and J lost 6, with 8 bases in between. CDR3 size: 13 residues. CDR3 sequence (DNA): TGTGCCAGCAGCTTAGCGAGCAGGCCTGAAGCTTTCTTT. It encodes CASSLASRPEAFF.

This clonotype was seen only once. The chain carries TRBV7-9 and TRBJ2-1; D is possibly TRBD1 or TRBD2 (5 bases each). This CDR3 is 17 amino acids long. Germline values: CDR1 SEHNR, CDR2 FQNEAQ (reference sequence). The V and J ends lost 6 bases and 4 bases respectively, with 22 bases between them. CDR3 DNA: TGTGCCAGCAGGAAGAGGGCCGGGACGGAACATTACAATGAGCAGTTCTTC. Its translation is CASRKRAGTEHYNEQFF.

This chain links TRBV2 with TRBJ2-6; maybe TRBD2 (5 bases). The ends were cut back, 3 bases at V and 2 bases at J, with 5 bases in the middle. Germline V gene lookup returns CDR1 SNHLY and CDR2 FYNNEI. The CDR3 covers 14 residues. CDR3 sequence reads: CASSEGAGANVLTF. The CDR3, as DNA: TGTGCCAGCAGTGAGGGAGCTGGGGCCAACGTCCTGACTTTC. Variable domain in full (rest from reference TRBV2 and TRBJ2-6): EPEVTQTPSHQVTQMGQEVILRCVPISNHLYFYWYRQILGQKVEFLVSFYNNEISEKSEIFDDQFSVERPDGSNFTLKIRSTKLEDSAMYFCASSEGAGANVLTFGAGSRLTVL.

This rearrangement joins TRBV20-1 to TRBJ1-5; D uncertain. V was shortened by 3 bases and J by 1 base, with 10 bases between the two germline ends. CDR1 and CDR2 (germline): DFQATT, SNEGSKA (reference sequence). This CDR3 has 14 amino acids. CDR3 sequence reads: CSASIPGSNQPQHF. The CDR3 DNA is TGCAGTGCTAGTATCCCGGGGAGCAATCAGCCCCAGCATTTT.

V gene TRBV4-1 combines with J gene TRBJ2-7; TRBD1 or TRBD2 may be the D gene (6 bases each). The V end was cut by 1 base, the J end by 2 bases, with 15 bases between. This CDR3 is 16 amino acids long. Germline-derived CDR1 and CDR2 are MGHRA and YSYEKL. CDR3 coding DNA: TGCGCCAGCAGCCAAGCCGGGGGCGGCTTTCCCTACGAGCAGTACTTC. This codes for CASSQAGGGFPYEQYF.

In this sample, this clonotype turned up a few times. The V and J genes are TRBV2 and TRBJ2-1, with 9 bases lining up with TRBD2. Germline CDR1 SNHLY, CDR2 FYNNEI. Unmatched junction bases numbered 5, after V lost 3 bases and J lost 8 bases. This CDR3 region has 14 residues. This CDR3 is CASSESGRYYEQFF. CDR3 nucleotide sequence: TGTGCCAGCAGTGAGAGCGGGAGGTACTATGAGCAGTTCTTC.

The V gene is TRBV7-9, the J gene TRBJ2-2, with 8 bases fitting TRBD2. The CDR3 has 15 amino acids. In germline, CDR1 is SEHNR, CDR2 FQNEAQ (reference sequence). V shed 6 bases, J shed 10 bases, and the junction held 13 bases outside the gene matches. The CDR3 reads CASSSVEAGAVELFF. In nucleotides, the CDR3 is TGTGCCAGCAGTTCTGTTGAAGCGGGAGCGGTGGAGCTGTTTTTT.

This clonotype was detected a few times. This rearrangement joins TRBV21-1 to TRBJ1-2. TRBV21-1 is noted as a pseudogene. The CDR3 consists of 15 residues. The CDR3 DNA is TGTGCCAGCAGCAAAGGAGGGAGGGCTAACTATGGCTACACCTTC. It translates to CASSKGGRANYGYTF.

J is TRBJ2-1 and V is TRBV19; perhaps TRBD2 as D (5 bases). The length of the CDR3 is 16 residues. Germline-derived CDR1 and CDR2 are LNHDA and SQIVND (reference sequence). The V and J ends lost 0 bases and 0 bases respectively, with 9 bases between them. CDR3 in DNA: TGTGCCAGTAGTATAGATCGGGGTATCTCCTACAATGAGCAGTTCTTC. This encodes CASSIDRGISYNEQFF.

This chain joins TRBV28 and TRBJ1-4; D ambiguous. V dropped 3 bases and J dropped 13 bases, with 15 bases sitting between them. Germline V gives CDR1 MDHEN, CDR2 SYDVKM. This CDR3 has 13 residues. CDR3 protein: CASSFNFRRGLFF. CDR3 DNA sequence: TGTGCCAGCAGTTTTAATTTCCGTCGAGGACTGTTTTTT. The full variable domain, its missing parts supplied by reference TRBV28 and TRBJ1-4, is DVKVTQSSRYLVKRTGEKVFLECVQDMDHENMFWYRQDPGLGLRLIYFSYDVKMKEKGDIPEGYSVSREKKERFSLILESASTNQTSMYLCASSFNFRRGLFFGSGTQLSVL.